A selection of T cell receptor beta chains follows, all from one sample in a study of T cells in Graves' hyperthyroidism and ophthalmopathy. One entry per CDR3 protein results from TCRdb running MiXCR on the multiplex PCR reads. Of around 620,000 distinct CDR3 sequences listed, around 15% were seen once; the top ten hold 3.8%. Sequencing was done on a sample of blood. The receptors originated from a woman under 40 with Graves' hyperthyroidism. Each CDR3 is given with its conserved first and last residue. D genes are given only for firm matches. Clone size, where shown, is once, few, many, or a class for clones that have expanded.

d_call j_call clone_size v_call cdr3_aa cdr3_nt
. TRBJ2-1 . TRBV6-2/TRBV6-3 CASSYWRGNEQFF TGTGCCAGCAGTTATTGGCGGGGTAATGAGCAGTTCTTC
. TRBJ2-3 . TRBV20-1 CSARSSLGDTQYF TGCAGTGCTAGGTCTAGTCTAGGGGATACGCAGTATTTT
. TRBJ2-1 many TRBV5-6 CASSQSSYNEQFF TGTGCCAGCAGCCAATCTAGCTACAATGAGCAGTTCTTC
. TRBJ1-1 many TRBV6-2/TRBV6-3 CASSYSSVGAFF TGTGCCAGCAGTTACTCGTCGGTAGGGGCTTTCTTT
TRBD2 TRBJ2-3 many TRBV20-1 CSAPASGRGPTDTQYF TGCAGTGCCCCAGCTAGCGGGAGGGGCCCCACAGATACGCAGTATTTT
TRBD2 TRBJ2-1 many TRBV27 CASRGLAYYNEQFF TGTGCCAGCCGGGGACTAGCGTACTACAATGAGCAGTTCTTC
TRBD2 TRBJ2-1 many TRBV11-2 CASRQQSGRVVNEQFF TGTGCCAGCAGACAACAAAGCGGGAGGGTTGTTAATGAGCAGTTCTTC
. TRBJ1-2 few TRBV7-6 CASSSRRGEGYTF TGTGCCAGCAGCTCTCGTAGGGGGGAAGGCTACACCTTC
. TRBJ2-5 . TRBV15 CATSRGGGEGYF TGTGCCACCAGCAGAGGTGGGGGAGAGGGGTACTTC
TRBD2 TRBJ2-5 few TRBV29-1 CSAPLAGQETQYF TGCAGCGCCCCACTAGCGGGGCAAGAGACCCAGTACTTC
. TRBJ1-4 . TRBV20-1 CSAHSKGSSLFF TGCAGTGCCCACTCCAAGGGGAGTTCACTGTTTTTT
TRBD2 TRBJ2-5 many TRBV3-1 CASSQGTPSGRETQYF TGTGCCAGCAGCCAAGGAACCCCTAGCGGGAGGGAGACCCAGTACTTC
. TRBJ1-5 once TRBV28 CASSSDNYSNQPQHF TGTGCCAGCAGTTCGGACAACTATAGCAATCAGCCCCAGCATTTT
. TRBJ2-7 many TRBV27 CASSPHRYEQYF TGTGCCAGCAGTCCCCACCGGTACGAGCAGTACTTC
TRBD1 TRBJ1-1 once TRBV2 CASSGQGINTEAFF TGTGCCAGCAGTGGACAGGGGATTAACACTGAAGCTTTCTTT
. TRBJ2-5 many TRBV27 CASSLLGGSMETQYF TGTGCCAGCAGTTTATTAGGAGGTTCTATGGAGACCCAGTACTTC
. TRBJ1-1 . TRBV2 CASTALGEAEAFF TGTGCCAGCACTGCGTTAGGTGAGGCCGAAGCTTTCTTT
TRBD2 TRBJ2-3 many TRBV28 CASKWASGRNTDTQYF TGTGCCAGCAAGTGGGCTAGCGGGAGAAACACAGATACGCAGTATTTT
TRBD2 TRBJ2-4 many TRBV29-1 CSVERGGNIQYF TGCAGCGTTGAACGGGGGGGGAACATTCAGTACTTC
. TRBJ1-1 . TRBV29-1 CSVVAENTEAFF TGCAGCGTTGTGGCGGAGAACACTGAAGCTTTCTTT
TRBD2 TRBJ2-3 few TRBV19 CASSSRLAGGSHTQYF TGTGCCAGTAGTTCAAGACTAGCGGGAGGCTCACATACGCAGTATTTT
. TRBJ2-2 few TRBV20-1 CSAVAGSENTGELFF TGCAGTGCAGTAGCCGGGTCGGAGAACACCGGGGAGCTGTTTTTT
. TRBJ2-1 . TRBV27 CASSSPGVSKGGEQFF TGTGCCAGCAGTTCCCCTGGGGTCTCTAAAGGGGGTGAGCAGTTCTTC
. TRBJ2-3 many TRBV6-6 CASSYSGLASSTDTQYF TGTGCCAGCAGTTACTCGGGGCTAGCGTCTAGCACAGATACGCAGTATTTT
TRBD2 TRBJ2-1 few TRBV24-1 CATSDRMTSGISDEQFF TGTGCCACCAGTGATCGTATGACTAGCGGGATTAGCGATGAGCAGTTCTTC
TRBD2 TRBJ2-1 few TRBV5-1 CATADGTSSDEQFF TGCGCCACCGCGGACGGGACTAGTAGTGATGAGCAGTTCTTC
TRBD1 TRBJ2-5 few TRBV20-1 CSAPNRGLNQETQYF TGCAGTGCTCCAAACAGGGGGTTAAACCAAGAGACCCAGTACTTC
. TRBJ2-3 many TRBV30 CAWSAGLITDTQYF TGTGCCTGGAGTGCTGGACTGATCACAGATACGCAGTATTTT
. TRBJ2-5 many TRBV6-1 CASEFGSGAGETQYF TGTGCCAGTGAGTTCGGATCGGGAGCGGGTGAGACCCAGTACTTC
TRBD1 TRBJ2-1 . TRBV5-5 CASRQGARVEQFF TGTGCCAGCAGACAGGGGGCGCGGGTTGAGCAGTTCTTC
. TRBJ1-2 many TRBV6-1 CASSEGFTHRGYTF TGTGCCAGCAGTGAAGGATTCACCCATAGAGGCTACACCTTC
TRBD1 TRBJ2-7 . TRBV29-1 CSVRGQGGGYEQYF TGCAGCGTTAGAGGACAGGGAGGAGGGTACGAGCAGTACTTC
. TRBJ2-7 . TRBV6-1 CASSPRVYEQYF TGTGCCAGCAGTCCAAGAGTCTACGAGCAGTACTTC
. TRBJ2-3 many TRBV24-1 CATSGGADTQYF TGTGCCACCAGTGGGGGGGCAGATACGCAGTATTTT
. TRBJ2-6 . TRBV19 CARSPGRGREENSGANVLTF TGTGCCAGAAGCCCGGGCCGGGGGCGCGAAGAAAACTCTGGGGCCAACGTCCTGACTTTC
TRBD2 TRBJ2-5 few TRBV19 CASSLRTSLAETQYF TGTGCCAGTAGTCTTAGGACTAGCTTGGCAGAGACCCAGTACTTC
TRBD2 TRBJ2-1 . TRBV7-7 CASSLAGGANEQFF TGTGCTAGCAGCTTAGCGGGAGGGGCCAATGAGCAGTTCTTC